These 17 T cell receptor beta chains originate from one sample sequenced in a study of T cells of healthy individuals. TCRdb independently ran MiXCR on the 5' RACE reads; one entry per CDR3 protein. Counted here are 40,000 to 60,000 distinct CDR3 sequences, about 14% occurring once; the ten biggest clones make up about 16%. The origin of the receptors is a human donor in good health.

This sequence joins TRBV7-2 and TRBJ2-3; 9 bases are shared with TRBD2. Unmatched junction bases numbered 4, after V lost 3 bases and J lost 3 bases. The CDR3 covers 15 residues. The germline gives CDR1 SGHTA, CDR2 FQGNSA. CDR3 sequence: CASSLRGGATDTQYF. DNA of the CDR3: TGTGCCAGCAGCTTGCGCGGGGGGGCAACAGATACGCAGTATTTT.

This clonotype was observed a few times. The chain links TRBV11-3 to TRBJ2-2; tentatively, D is TRBD1 or TRBD2 (5 bases each). Looked up from germline, CDR1 is SGHNT and CDR2 is YENEEA. The CDR3 extends over 14 amino acids. V gave up 0 bases and J gave up 5 bases, with 7 bases separating them. CDR3 DNA sequence: TGTGCCAGCAGCTTAGAGGGGGATACCGGGGAGCTGTTTTTT. Its protein product is CASSLEGDTGELFF.

This CDR3 reads CASSLGRGDEKLFF. DNA for the CDR3: TGCGCCAGCAGCTTGGGTCGCGGTGATGAAAAACTGTTTTTT. V is TRBV5-1 and J is TRBJ1-4; D remains unclear. This CDR3 is built from 14 residues. Germline V gene data show CDR1 as SGHRS and CDR2 as YFSETQ. V shed 0 bases and J shed 6 bases, with 9 bases lying between them.

The chain employs TRBV7-2 and TRBJ1-1; 9 bases fit TRBD1. Germline assignment: CDR1 SGHTA and CDR2 FQGNSA. J gave up 11 bases and V 5 bases, and 15 bases lay outside the gene matches. The CDR3 totals 15 residues. This CDR3 reads CASSPTTWDREDAFF. The DNA of the CDR3 is TGTGCCAGCAGCCCGACGACCTGGGACAGGGAGGACGCTTTCTTT. Supplemented by reference TRBV7-2 and TRBJ1-1, the full variable domain reads GAGVSQSPSNKVTEKGKDVELRCDPISGHTALYWYRQSLGQGLEFLIYFQGNSAPDKSGLPSDRFSAERTGGSVSTLTIQRTQQEDSAVYLCASSPTTWDREDAFFGQGTRLTVV.

The chain uses TRBV2 and TRBJ2-1; TRBD1 is a possible D gene (6 bases). This CDR3 contains 16 residues. Per the germline V gene, CDR1 is SNHLY and CDR2 is FYNNEI. Between the trimmed V and J ends, which lost 8 bases and 4 bases, there was a span of 21 bases. The CDR3, as DNA: TGTGCCAGCGAGGGCCTTAGAGACAGGCGATACAATGAGCAGTTCTTC. Translated: CASEGLRDRRYNEQFF.

This clonotype was seen ten or more times. The gene calls are TRBV6-2 or TRBV6-3 and TRBJ2-1, with TRBD2 matching 10 bases. The CDR3 length is 15 residues. Trimming cost V 5 bases and J 0 bases; bases outside gene matches: 1. Germline V gives CDR1 MNHEY, CDR2 SVGEGT. The CDR3 sequence: CASSPSGSSYNEQFF. In nucleotides, the CDR3 is TGTGCCAGCAGTCCTAGCGGGAGCTCCTACAATGAGCAGTTCTTC.

Ten or more counts support this clonotype. The V gene is TRBV7-9, the J gene TRBJ2-3, with D maybe TRBD2 (8 bases). Per germline, CDR1 SEHNR and CDR2 FQNEAQ (reference sequence). Trimming stripped 4 bases from V and 4 bases from J, with 21 bases between. The CDR3 length is 17 residues. CDR3 DNA sequence: TGTGCCAGCAGCTCACCCACAGGGGTCGGGAGGGCAGATACGCAGTATTTT. Translating gives CASSSPTGVGRADTQYF.

Comment on this clonotype: Given a much more abundant clone one base away, this may be a read error. The chain uses TRBV7-2 and TRBJ2-4, with 8 bases fitting TRBD2. V was pared by 1 base and J by 0 bases, with 14 bases of the junction left unmatched. The CDR3 extends over 20 amino acids. CDR1 SGHTA and CDR2 FQGNSA come from the germline V gene. In DNA form, the CDR3 reads TGTGCCAGCAGCTTAGGTGGGCCTAGCGGGTTAGATTTAGCCAAAAACATTCAGTACTTC. Translation gives CASSLGGPSGLDLAKNIQYF.

This clonotype has only a few counts. V usage is TRBV9 and J usage is TRBJ1-6; unclear D gene. The length of the CDR3 is 15 residues. In germline, CDR1 is SGDLS, CDR2 YYNGEE. The V and J ends lost 5 bases and 0 bases respectively, with 9 bases between them. Here the CDR3 reads CASSSSDSYNSPLHF. The CDR3 DNA follows: TGTGCCAGCAGTTCGAGCGACTCCTATAATTCACCCCTCCACTTT.

CDR3 residues: CASSLGLAGVSYEQYF. Here the CDR3 DNA reads TGTGCCAGCAGCTTGGGACTAGCGGGGGTCTCCTACGAGCAGTACTTC. The V gene is TRBV7-9, the J gene TRBJ2-7; 14 bases are a match to TRBD2. CDR3 length equals 16 residues. Germline V CDR1 and CDR2: SEHNR, FQNEAQ (reference sequence). After removal of 3 bases from V and 0 bases from J, the junction contained 1 base not matched to a gene.

V and J are TRBV21-1 and TRBJ2-2; the DNA was not used to check the table's D call, TRBD2. TRBV21-1 is described as a pseudogene. The CDR3 consists of 16 residues. Here the CDR3 DNA reads TGTGCCAGCAGAAATGAGGGACCGACGAACACCGGGGAGCTGTTTTTT. The encoded protein is CASRNEGPTNTGELFF.

This clonotype was counted ten times or more. The chain employs TRBV11-3 and TRBJ2-1; TRBD2 matches at 11 bases. Germline-derived CDR1 and CDR2 are SGHNT and YENEEA. After removal of 5 bases from V and 5 bases from J, the junction contained 5 bases not matched to a gene. CDR3 length: 15 residues. CDR3 DNA sequence: TGTGCCAGCAGCCGGGGACTAGCGGACGACAATGAGCAGTTCTTC. It translates to CASSRGLADDNEQFF.

This clonotype was recorded a few times. The chain joins TRBV20-1 to TRBJ2-7, with 13 positions matching TRBD2. This CDR3 contains 16 residues. CDR1 is DFQATT and CDR2 is SNEGSKA in the germline V gene (reference sequence). Trimming took 5 bases from V and 0 from J; bases not matched to a gene: 7. The CDR3 reads CSARTSGRINSYEQYF. Here the CDR3 DNA reads TGCAGTGCTCGGACTAGCGGGAGAATAAACTCCTACGAGCAGTACTTC.

This clonotype was recorded at least ten times. One junction end disagrees with the germline gene, perhaps due to a read error. The chain recombines TRBV2 with TRBJ2-3, with a tentative D call TRBD2 (6 bases). This CDR3 comprises 12 residues. Germline V gene sequence: CDR1 SNHLY, CDR2 FYNNEI. The CDR3 coding sequence is TGTGCCAGCAGCACTAGCAGAGATACGCAGTATTTT. Residues: CASSTSRDTQYF.

This clonotype showed up just a few times. V gene TRBV9 combines with J gene TRBJ2-7, with D possibly being TRBD1 or TRBD2 (6 bases each). CDR1 SGDLS and CDR2 YYNGEE come from the germline V gene. V shed 0 bases and J shed 7 bases, with 8 bases lying between them. The CDR3 loop spans 12 amino acids. In nucleotides, the CDR3 is TGTGCCAGCAGCGTAGGAGGGGGGGAGCAGTACTTC. This translates into CASSVGGGEQYF.

Ten or more counts support this clonotype. The chain recombines TRBV5-1 with TRBJ2-4; perhaps TRBD2 as D (6 bases). The CDR3 length is 13 residues. The V gene's germline CDR1 is SGHRS and CDR2 YFSETQ. The V and J ends lost 4 bases and 8 bases respectively, with 13 bases between them. CDR3 sequence: CASSRAGGDIQYF. The CDR3 nucleotides are TGCGCCAGCAGCCGGGCCGGGGGAGACATTCAGTACTTC.

This clonotype was counted ten times or more. This chain uses TRBV15 with TRBJ2-3; 7 bases align to TRBD1. The germline V gene has CDR1 LNHNV and CDR2 YYDKDF (reference sequence). V was clipped by 0 bases and J by 2 bases; unmatched bases: 17. The CDR3 spans 20 residues. For the CDR3, the DNA is TGTGCCACCAGCAGAGATCGGACTTTCAAACAGGGGCCCAACACAGATACGCAGTATTTT. Amino acids: CATSRDRTFKQGPNTDTQYF.